Shown below are 24 T cell receptor beta chains from a single sample sequenced in a study of molecular identifiers for immune sequencing clone quantification. TCRdb reanalysed the PCR reads using MiXCR and keeps one entry per CDR3 protein. The sample carries 300,000 to 350,000 distinct CDR3 sequences, about 22% recorded once. Source material: naive CD8+ T cells from blood, with Jurkat cell RNA spiked in. Indicated subset: FACS-sorted CD8+CD4-CCR7+CD45RA+ naive T cells. Every receptor here comes from a human donor in good health. Some libraries in this study had Jurkat cell RNA spiked in.

This clonotype was counted ten times or more. The chain recombines TRBV7-9 with TRBJ2-7; D call uncertain. The germline V gene encodes CDR1 SEHNR and CDR2 FQNEAQ (reference sequence). This CDR3 comprises 15 residues. The V end lost 3 bases, the J end lost 2 bases, and 14 bases lay between the germline ends. CDR3 nucleotide sequence: TGTGCCAGCAGCTTCCCCGTCGGCCAACCCTACGAGCAGTACTTC. Protein: CASSFPVGQPYEQYF.

Notes on this clonotype: Just one base apart from a much larger clone, this may be a read error. V and J are TRBV21-1 and TRBJ2-7. TRBV21-1 is deemed a pseudogene. This CDR3 is built from 15 residues. CDR3 loop: CASSKSSVRAYEQYF. As DNA, the CDR3 is TGTGCCAGCAGCAAATCGTCAGTGAGAGCCTACGAGCAGTACTTC.

The DNA of the CDR3 is TGTGCCAGCAGTTCTGGGCTAACGGGCTACGAGCAGTACTTC. Translating it yields CASSSGLTGYEQYF. V gene TRBV27 combines with J gene TRBJ2-7; D gene uncertain. The CDR3 runs 14 residues. Germline values: CDR1 MNHEY, CDR2 SMNVEV (reference sequence). Trimming took 4 bases from V and 3 from J, leaving 13 bases between them.

This clonotype turned up a few times. The chain employs TRBV28 and TRBJ2-7; D uncertain. The CDR3 has 14 residues. The germline gives CDR1 MDHEN, CDR2 SYDVKM. V lost 2 bases to trimming and J lost 5 bases, with 13 bases between them. The CDR3 protein is CASSLIGMKNEQYF. Written as DNA, the CDR3 is TGTGCCAGCAGTTTAATTGGGATGAAGAACGAGCAGTACTTC.

A few counts support this clonotype. The chain combines TRBV20-1 with TRBJ2-7; TRBD2 agrees at 9 bases. The V gene end was trimmed by 2 bases and the J gene end by 3 bases; junction bases not matched to a gene: 11. The CDR3 has 16 residues. In germline, CDR1 is DFQATT, CDR2 SNEGSKA (reference sequence). CDR3 nucleotide sequence: TGCAGTGCTAGATATCTGGCGGGAGGGCCCCTCTACGAGCAGTACTTC. Encoded protein: CSARYLAGGPLYEQYF.

With regard to this clonotype: This could be a read error, since a much larger clone is one nucleotide away. The chain joins TRBV4-2 to TRBJ1-1; unclear D gene. V was trimmed by 5 bases and J by 2 bases, leaving 12 bases between them. The CDR3 is 14 residues long. The germline CDR1 and CDR2 sequences are LGHNA and YNFKEQ. CDR3 region: CASSSWAGNTEAFF. The CDR3 nucleotides are TGTGCCAGCAGCTCCTGGGCGGGAAACACTGAAGCTTTCTTT.

In this sample, this clonotype turned up many times. This chain links TRBV4-3 with TRBJ1-1; possible D gene TRBD1, 5 bases. The CDR3 runs 14 residues. Trimming shortened V by 8 bases and J by 4 bases, and 17 bases separated the two germline ends. Looked up from germline, CDR1 is LGHNA and CDR2 is YSLEER. The CDR3 DNA is TGCGCCAGCGCCGAGGCAGGGTACGGCACTGAAGCTTTCTTT. This codes for CASAEAGYGTEAFF.

This clonotype is a singleton in its sample. With a much larger clone just one base away, this may be a read error. The V gene is TRBV4-3, the J gene TRBJ1-1, with TRBD1 as a possible D gene (5 bases). V lost 1 base and J lost 5, with 20 bases in between. The CDR3 is 17 residues long. CDR1 is LGHNA, CDR2 YSLEER, per germline. The CDR3 is CASSQGIGASPGTEAFF. The DNA of the CDR3 is TGCGCCAGCAGCCAAGGTATTGGGGCCTCCCCGGGAACTGAAGCTTTCTTT.

A single count supports this clonotype. A much larger clone differs from this one at a single base, so this may be a read error. The CDR3 does not close with the conserved phenylalanine or tryptophan, likely indicating a read error. The chain links TRBV13 to TRBJ2-3, with unresolved D. From germline, CDR1 is PRHDT and CDR2 FYEKMQ (reference sequence). V was trimmed by 5 bases and J by 6 bases, leaving 9 bases between them. This CDR3 has 12 residues. The CDR3 DNA reads as TGTGCCAGCAGCCCGGGCCTGGATACGCAGTATCTT. Protein: CASSPGLDTQYL.

The sample holds one count of this clonotype. A much larger clone lies a single base off, so this may be a read error. The chain links TRBV4-3 to TRBJ2-3, with 7 bases that match TRBD1. The CDR3 loop spans 13 amino acids. The germline CDR1 and CDR2 sequences are LGHNA and YSLEER. CDR3 sequence reads: CASSFKGTDTRYF. In DNA, the CDR3 is TGCGCCAGCAGCTTTAAGGGGACAGATACGCGGTATTTT.

As to this clonotype: This sequence may be a read error, since a much larger clone differs from it by one base. The rearrangement joins TRBV6-2 or TRBV6-3 to TRBJ1-1, with D maybe TRBD1 (6 bases). CDR1 is MNHEY and CDR2 is SVGEGT in the germline V gene. V lost 5 bases, J lost 5 bases, and 15 bases lay in between. The CDR3 spans 14 residues. In nucleotides, the CDR3 is TGTGCCAGCAGTCTAAAGGTGGGGGCAACTGAAGCTTTCTTT. Protein product: CASSLKVGATEAFF.

To note about this clonotype: A much larger clone lies a single base off, so this may be a read error. The chain employs TRBV9 and TRBJ2-3; 10 nucleotides line up with TRBD2. Germline V gene lookup returns CDR1 SGDLS and CDR2 YYNGEE. The length of the CDR3 is 16 residues. Written as DNA, the CDR3 is TGTGCCAGCAGCGATGGGGCTAGCGGGAGCATAGATACGCAGTATTTT. Translation gives CASSDGASGSIDTQYF.

This clonotype was found many times. V and J are TRBV6-5 and TRBJ2-7; 10 nucleotides line up with TRBD1. Germline loops: CDR1 MNHEY, CDR2 SVGAGI. With 4 bases clipped from V and 6 bases from J, the junction kept 6 bases outside the gene matches. This CDR3 is 14 amino acids long. The chain's CDR3 is CASSSGTGVPEQYF. CDR3 coding DNA: TGTGCCAGCAGTTCCGGGACAGGGGTTCCCGAGCAGTACTTC.

This clonotype was seen repeatedly, ten times or more. The chain is built from TRBV7-9 and TRBJ2-5, with 8 bases fitting TRBD2. Trimming took 5 bases from V and 4 from J; bases not matched to a gene: 9. The germline V gene has CDR1 SEHNR and CDR2 FQNEAQ (reference sequence). This CDR3 has 15 residues. The CDR3 bases are TGTGCCAGCAGCCAGATAGCGGGACGATCAGAGACCCAGTACTTC. Translation gives CASSQIAGRSETQYF.

This clonotype was seen ten or more times. In nucleotides, the CDR3 is TGCGCCAGCAGCCCTTCTCCGGCAGGGGGGGACTATGGCTACACCTTC. Protein product: CASSPSPAGGDYGYTF. This chain connects TRBV5-1 to TRBJ1-2; 7 positions match TRBD1. Trimming took 4 bases from V and 3 from J; bases not matched to a gene: 12. This CDR3 spans 16 amino acids. Germline CDR1 and CDR2: SGHRS and YFSETQ.

About this clonotype: A read error may explain this, as a much larger clone is one base away. This chain connects TRBV21-1 to TRBJ2-3; TRBD1 is taken as the D call from the table, unchecked against the DNA. TRBV21-1 has pseudogene status. The CDR3 sequence is 16 residues long. This chain's CDR3 is CASTPSWGRSTDAQYF. For the CDR3, the DNA is TGTGCCAGCACCCCATCGTGGGGGCGTAGCACAGATGCGCAGTATTTT.

As regards this clonotype: With a much larger clone just one base away, this may be a read error. The chain is built from TRBV28 and TRBJ2-7, with 10 bases matching TRBD1. After removal of 2 bases from V and 2 bases from J, the junction contained 3 bases not matched to a gene. Germline lookup yields CDR1 MDHEN and CDR2 SYDVKM. This CDR3 comprises 15 residues. CDR3 residues: CASSLGTGVPYEQYF. The CDR3 DNA reads as TGTGCCAGCAGTTTAGGGACAGGGGTTCCCTACGAGCAGTACTTC.

This clonotype occurred many times. The chain carries TRBV6-6 and TRBJ1-1, with 9 bases identical to TRBD1. Germline V lookup: CDR1 MNHNY, CDR2 SVGAGI (reference sequence). Trimming cost V 5 bases and J 7 bases; bases outside gene matches: 8. The CDR3 spans 14 residues. The CDR3 spells CASSDPGQGSEAFF. The CDR3 DNA follows: TGTGCCAGCAGTGATCCGGGACAGGGTAGTGAAGCTTTCTTT.

V usage is TRBV24-1 and J usage is TRBJ2-1; D remains unclear. The CDR3 contains 12 residues. Germline V lookup: CDR1 KGHDR, CDR2 SFDVKD. V shed 3 bases and J shed 6 bases, with 5 bases lying between them. The CDR3 region has the DNA TGTGCCACCAGTGATATGATCAATGAGCAGTTCTTC. Translated: CATSDMINEQFF.

In this sample, this clonotype turned up a few times. J is TRBJ2-4 and V is TRBV27; 11 bases are a match to TRBD2. This CDR3 comprises 16 residues. The germline V gene has CDR1 MNHEY and CDR2 SMNVEV (reference sequence). Trimming at V came to 6 bases and at J to 0 bases, leaving 4 bases not matched to a gene. CDR3 DNA: TGTGCCAGCAGCAAGACTAGCGGGATAGCCAAAAACATTCAGTACTTC. Translated: CASSKTSGIAKNIQYF.

There are a few counts of this clonotype. In nucleotides, the CDR3 is TGTGCCAGCAGTGACCCCTTTTACGAGCAGTACTTC. Its protein product is CASSDPFYEQYF. This chain joins TRBV25-1 and TRBJ2-7; D gene uncertain. The CDR3 is made up of 12 amino acids. The ends were cut back, 3 bases at V and 4 bases at J, with 7 bases in the middle. CDR1 and CDR2 from the germline V gene are MGHDK and SYGVNS.

In its sample, this clonotype was seen a few times. The rearrangement links TRBV27 to TRBJ1-2, with TRBD1 as a possible D gene (6 bases). The CDR3 totals 14 residues. Germline V gene lookup returns CDR1 MNHEY and CDR2 SMNVEV (reference sequence). Trimming took 5 bases from V and 4 from J, leaving 14 bases between them. DNA for the CDR3: TGTGCCAGCAGTGCTAATAGGGGGTCCTATGGCTACACCTTC. Protein: CASSANRGSYGYTF.

The chain combines TRBV5-5 with TRBJ2-3; perhaps TRBD2 as D (7 bases). Trimming removed 1 base from V and 3 bases from J, with 12 bases in between. The CDR3 sequence is 15 residues long. Germline-derived CDR1 and CDR2 are SGHKS and YYEKEE (reference sequence). The CDR3 sequence: CASSLWGGLTDTQYF. The CDR3 DNA reads as TGTGCCAGCAGCTTGTGGGGGGGGCTAACAGATACGCAGTATTTT.

This clonotype has ten or more counts. This sequence joins TRBV6-5 and TRBJ2-4; 7 bases match TRBD1. The CDR3 loop spans 15 amino acids. The germline V gene encodes CDR1 MNHEY and CDR2 SVGAGI. The V gene end was trimmed by 6 bases and the J gene end by 3 bases; junction bases not matched to a gene: 8. In nucleotides, the CDR3 is TGTGCCAGCAGCTCCGGGACAGTGGTCAAAAACATTCAGTACTTC. The encoded protein is CASSSGTVVKNIQYF.